This TCR beta chain was sequenced in a study of T cell responses to AZD1222 COVID-19 vaccine. The assay was immunoSEQ multiplex PCR, and TCRdb's table has in-frame clones only and misses some. The sample shows 170,000 or so clones, 87% of them seen only once. About this clone: Its antigen is unidentified.

The germline CDR1 and CDR2 sequences are SGHTA and FQGTGA. V lost 1 base, J lost 6 bases, and 12 bases lay in between. The CDR3 is 15 amino acids. Study-wide points: Spike-wide coverage was observed for vaccine-associated CD4 TCRs, with dominant responses at 160-218 and 743-854. Of spike-specific TCRs, nearly half reportedly target regions left unmutated in variants. Spike-specific TCR breadth and depth rose after two AZD1222 doses.

The sequences come from peripheral blood, collected on day 0 of AZD1222 vaccination. This clonotype was obtained from an adult in good health. The chain links TRBV7-3 to TRBJ2-2; D assignment may be TRBD1 or TRBD2 (5 bases each). CDR3 sequence: CASSLMGTRAGELFF. CDR3 nucleotide sequence: TGTGCCAGCAGCTTAATGGGGACCAGGGCCGGGGAGCTGTTTTTT.